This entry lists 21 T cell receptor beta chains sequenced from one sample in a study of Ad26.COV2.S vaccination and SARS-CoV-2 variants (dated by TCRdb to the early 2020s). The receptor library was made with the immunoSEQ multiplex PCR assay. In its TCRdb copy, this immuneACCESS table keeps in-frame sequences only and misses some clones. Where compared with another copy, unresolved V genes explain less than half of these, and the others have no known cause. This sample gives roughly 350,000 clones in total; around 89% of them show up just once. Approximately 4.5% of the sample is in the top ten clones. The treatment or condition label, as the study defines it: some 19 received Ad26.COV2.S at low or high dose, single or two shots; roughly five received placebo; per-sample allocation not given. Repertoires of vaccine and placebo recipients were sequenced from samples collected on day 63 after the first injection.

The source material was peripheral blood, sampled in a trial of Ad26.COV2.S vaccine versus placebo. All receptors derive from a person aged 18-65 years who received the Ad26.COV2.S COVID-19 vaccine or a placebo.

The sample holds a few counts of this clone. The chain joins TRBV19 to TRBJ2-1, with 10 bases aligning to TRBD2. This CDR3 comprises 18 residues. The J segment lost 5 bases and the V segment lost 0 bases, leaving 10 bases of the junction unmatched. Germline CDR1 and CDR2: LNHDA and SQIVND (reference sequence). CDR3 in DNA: TGTGCCAGTAGTATAGATTATCTCGGACTAGCGGCCGACAATGAGCAGTTCTTC. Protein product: CASSIDYLGLAADNEQFF.

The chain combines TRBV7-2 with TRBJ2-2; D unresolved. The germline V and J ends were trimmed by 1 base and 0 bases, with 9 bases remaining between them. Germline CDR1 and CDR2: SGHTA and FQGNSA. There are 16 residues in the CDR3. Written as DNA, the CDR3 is TGTGCCAGCAGCTTAGACGGGCACACGAACACCGGGGAGCTGTTTTTT. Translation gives CASSLDGHTNTGELFF.

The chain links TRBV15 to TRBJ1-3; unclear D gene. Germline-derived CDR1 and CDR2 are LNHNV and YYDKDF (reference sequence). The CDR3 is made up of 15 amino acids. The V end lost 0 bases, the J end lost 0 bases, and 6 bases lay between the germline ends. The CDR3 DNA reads TGTGCCACCAGCAGAGATCGGAACTCTGGAAACACCATATATTTT. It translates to CATSRDRNSGNTIYF.

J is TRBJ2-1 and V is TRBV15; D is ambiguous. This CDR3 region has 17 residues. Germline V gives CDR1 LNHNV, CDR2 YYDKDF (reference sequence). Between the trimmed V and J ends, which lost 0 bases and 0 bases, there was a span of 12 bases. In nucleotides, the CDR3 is TGTGCCACCAGCAGAGATTACCCGGAGAGCTCCTACAATGAGCAGTTCTTC. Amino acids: CATSRDYPESSYNEQFF.

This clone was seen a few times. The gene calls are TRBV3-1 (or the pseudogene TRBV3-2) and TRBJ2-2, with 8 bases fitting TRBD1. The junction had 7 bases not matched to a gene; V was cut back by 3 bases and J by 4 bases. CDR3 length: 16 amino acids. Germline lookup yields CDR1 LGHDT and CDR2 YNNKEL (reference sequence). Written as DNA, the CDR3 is TGTGCCAGCAGCCACAGGGGGCCTGTGGGCACCGGGGAGCTGTTTTTT. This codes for CASSHRGPVGTGELFF.

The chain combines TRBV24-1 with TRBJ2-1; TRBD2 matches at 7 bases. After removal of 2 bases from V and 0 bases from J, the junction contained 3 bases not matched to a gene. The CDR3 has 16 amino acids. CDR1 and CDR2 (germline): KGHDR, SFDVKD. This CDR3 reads CATSDSASGSYNEQFF. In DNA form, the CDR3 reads TGTGCCACCAGTGATTCGGCTAGCGGCTCCTACAATGAGCAGTTCTTC.

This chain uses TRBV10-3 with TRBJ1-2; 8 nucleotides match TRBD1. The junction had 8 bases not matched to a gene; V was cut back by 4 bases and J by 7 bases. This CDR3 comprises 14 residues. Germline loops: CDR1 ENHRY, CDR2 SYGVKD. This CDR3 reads CAISGTGRSFGYTF. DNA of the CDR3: TGTGCCATCAGTGGGACAGGGAGATCTTTTGGCTACACCTTC.

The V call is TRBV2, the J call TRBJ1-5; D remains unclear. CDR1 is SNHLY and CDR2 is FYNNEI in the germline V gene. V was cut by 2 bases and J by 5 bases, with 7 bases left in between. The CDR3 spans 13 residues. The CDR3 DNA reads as TGTGCCAGCAGTGAACGGCGGGATCAGCCCCAGCATTTT. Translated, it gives CASSERRDQPQHF.

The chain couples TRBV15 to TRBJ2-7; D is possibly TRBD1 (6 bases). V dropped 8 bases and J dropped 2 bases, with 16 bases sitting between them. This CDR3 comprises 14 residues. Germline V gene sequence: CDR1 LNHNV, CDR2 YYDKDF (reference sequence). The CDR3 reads CATATGLGAYEQYF. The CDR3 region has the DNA TGTGCCACCGCCACAGGGCTAGGGGCCTACGAGCAGTACTTC.

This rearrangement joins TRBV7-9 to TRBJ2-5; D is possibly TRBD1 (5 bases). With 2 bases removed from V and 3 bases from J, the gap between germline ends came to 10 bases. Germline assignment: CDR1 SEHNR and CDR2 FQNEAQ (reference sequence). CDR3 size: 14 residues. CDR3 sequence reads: CASSLKGFKETQYF. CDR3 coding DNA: TGTGCCAGCAGCTTAAAGGGGTTTAAAGAGACCCAGTACTTC.

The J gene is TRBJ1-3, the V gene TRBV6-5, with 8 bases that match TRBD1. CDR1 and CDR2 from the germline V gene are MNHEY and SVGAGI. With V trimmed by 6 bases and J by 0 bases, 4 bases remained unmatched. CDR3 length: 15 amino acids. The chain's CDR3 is CASSRQGFSGNTIYF. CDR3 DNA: TGTGCCAGCAGCCGACAGGGGTTCTCTGGAAACACCATATATTTT.

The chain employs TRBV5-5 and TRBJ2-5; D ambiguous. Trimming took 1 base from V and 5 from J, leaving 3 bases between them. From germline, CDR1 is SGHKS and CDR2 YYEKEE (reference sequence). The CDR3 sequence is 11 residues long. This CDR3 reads CASSLSETQYF. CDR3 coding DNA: TGTGCCAGCAGCTTGTCCGAGACCCAGTACTTC.

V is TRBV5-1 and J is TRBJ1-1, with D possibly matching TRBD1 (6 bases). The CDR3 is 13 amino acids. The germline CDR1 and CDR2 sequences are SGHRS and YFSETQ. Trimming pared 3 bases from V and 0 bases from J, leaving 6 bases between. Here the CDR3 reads CASSYRVNTEAFF. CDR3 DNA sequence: TGCGCCAGCAGCTACAGGGTGAACACTGAAGCTTTCTTT.

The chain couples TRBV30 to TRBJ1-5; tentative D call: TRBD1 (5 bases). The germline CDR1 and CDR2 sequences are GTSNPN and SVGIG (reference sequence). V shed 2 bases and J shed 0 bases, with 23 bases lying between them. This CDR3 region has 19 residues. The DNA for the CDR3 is TGTGCCTGGAGTACCAGGCGGCAGGGTAAAGATTATAGCAATCAGCCCCAGCATTTT. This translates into CAWSTRRQGKDYSNQPQHF.

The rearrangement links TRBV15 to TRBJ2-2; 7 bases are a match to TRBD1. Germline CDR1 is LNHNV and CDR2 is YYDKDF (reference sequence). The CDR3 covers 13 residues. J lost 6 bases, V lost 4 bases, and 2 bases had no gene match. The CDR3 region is CATSKGQAGELFF. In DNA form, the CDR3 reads TGTGCCACCAGCAAAGGACAGGCCGGGGAGCTGTTTTTT.

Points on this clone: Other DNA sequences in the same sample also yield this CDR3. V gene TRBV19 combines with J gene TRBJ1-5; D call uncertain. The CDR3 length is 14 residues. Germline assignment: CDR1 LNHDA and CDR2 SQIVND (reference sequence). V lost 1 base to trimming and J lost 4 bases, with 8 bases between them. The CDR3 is CASSIVGSNQPQHF. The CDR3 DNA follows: TGTGCCAGTAGTATAGTTGGGAGTAATCAGCCCCAGCATTTT.

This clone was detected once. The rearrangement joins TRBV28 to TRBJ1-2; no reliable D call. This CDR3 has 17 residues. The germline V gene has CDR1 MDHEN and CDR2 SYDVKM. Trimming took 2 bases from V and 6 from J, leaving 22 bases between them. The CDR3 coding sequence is TGTGCCAGCAGTTTAAAGTCAGCACACCTGCGAATCGATGGCTACACCTTC. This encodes CASSLKSAHLRIDGYTF.

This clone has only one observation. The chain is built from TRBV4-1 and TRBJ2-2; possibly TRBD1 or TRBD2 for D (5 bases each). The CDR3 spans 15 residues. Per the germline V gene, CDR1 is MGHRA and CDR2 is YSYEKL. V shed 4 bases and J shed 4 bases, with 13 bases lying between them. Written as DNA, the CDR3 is TGCGCCAGCAGCCGACCCATCGGGGCCACCGGGGAGCTGTTTTTT. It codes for CASSRPIGATGELFF.

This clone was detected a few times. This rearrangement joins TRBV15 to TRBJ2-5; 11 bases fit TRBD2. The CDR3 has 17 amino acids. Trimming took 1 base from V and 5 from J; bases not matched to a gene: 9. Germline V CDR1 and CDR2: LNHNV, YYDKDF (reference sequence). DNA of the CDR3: TGTGCCACCAGCAGAGGATGGCTAGCGGGAGGCGCTGAGACCCAGTACTTC. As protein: CATSRGWLAGGAETQYF.

The CDR3 spells CASRPTGVSYNSPLHF. The CDR3 bases are TGCGCCAGCCGCCCCACAGGGGTCTCCTATAATTCACCCCTCCACTTT. The gene calls are TRBV5-1 and TRBJ1-6; 7 bases fit TRBD1. The V gene end was trimmed by 7 bases and the J gene end by 0 bases; junction bases not matched to a gene: 7. Germline V CDR1 and CDR2: SGHRS, YFSETQ. This CDR3 comprises 16 residues.

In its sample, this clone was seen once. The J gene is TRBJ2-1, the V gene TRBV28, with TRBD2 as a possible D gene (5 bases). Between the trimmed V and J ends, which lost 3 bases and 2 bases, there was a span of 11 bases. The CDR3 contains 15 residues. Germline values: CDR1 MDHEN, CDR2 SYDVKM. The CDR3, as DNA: TGTGCCAGCAGTTTTAGACTACGCCCCTACAATGAGCAGTTCTTC. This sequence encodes CASSFRLRPYNEQFF.